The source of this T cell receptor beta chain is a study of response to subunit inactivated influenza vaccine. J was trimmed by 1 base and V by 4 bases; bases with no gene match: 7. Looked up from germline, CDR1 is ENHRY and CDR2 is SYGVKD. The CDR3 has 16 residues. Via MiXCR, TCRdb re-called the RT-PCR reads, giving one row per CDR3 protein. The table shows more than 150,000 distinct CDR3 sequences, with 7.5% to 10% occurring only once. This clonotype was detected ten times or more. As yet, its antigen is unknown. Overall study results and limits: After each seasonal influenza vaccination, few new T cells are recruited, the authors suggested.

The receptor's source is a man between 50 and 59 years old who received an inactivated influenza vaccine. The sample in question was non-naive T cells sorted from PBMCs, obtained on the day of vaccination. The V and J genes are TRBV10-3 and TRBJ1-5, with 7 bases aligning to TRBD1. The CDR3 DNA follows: TGTGCCATCAGTGCTTCTAACAGGGGCAGCAATCAGCCCCAGCATTTT. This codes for CAISASNRGSNQPQHF.